This entry lists 7 T cell receptor beta chains sequenced from one sample in a study of T cells in Graves' hyperthyroidism and ophthalmopathy. From RNA transcripts, TCR beta CDR3 regions were amplified. HTBI primers drove first-round RT-PCR of the TCR CDR3. Each CDR3 protein is one row after TCRdb ran MiXCR on the multiplex PCR reads. The table has hundreds of thousands of distinct CDR3 sequences, less than 25% seen once. Specimen: blood. The receptor set was obtained from a man aged 25-45 years with Graves' ophthalmopathy.

This chain joins TRBV28 and TRBJ1-4; TRBD1 might be the D (5 bases). Germline V gene sequence: CDR1 MDHEN, CDR2 SYDVKM. The CDR3 totals 14 residues. V was clipped by 11 bases and J by 0 bases, with 13 bases between them. CDR3 nucleotides: TGTGCCTGCGGGACGCATGCAACTAATGAAAAACTGTTTTTT. It specifies CACGTHATNEKLFF.

The chain combines TRBV10-3 with TRBJ1-1; D is unresolved. This CDR3 comprises 14 residues. Trimming stripped 0 bases from V and 6 bases from J, with 11 bases between. CDR1 is ENHRY, CDR2 SYGVKD, per germline. The CDR3 loop reads CAISESLWRAEAFF. CDR3 sequence (DNA): TGTGCCATCAGTGAGTCACTATGGAGGGCTGAAGCTTTCTTT.

The chain joins TRBV24-1 to TRBJ2-3; 9 nucleotides align to TRBD1. V trimming: 11 bases; J trimming: 4 bases; junction bases outside the gene matches: 9. This CDR3 is 14 amino acids long. Germline CDR1 and CDR2: KGHDR and SFDVKD. The CDR3 spells CASSQTGGADTQYF. The CDR3 DNA follows: TGTGCCAGCAGCCAGACAGGGGGGGCAGATACGCAGTATTTT.

This clonotype was found a few times. This chain uses TRBV7-3 with TRBJ2-2; 9 bases are shared with TRBD2. CDR3 length: 16 amino acids. V was pared by 3 bases and J by 2 bases, with 4 bases of the junction left unmatched. Germline V CDR1 and CDR2: SGHTA, FQGTGA. The CDR3 region is CASSFSGSGNTGELFF. The DNA for the CDR3 is TGTGCCAGCAGCTTTAGCGGGAGTGGAAACACCGGGGAGCTGTTTTTT. The variable domain in full, completed from reference TRBV7-3 and TRBJ2-2, reads GAGVSQTPSNKVTEKGKYVELRCDPISGHTALYWYRQSLGQGPEFLIYFQGTGAADDSGLPNDRFFAVRPEGSVSTLKIQRTERGDSAVYLCASSFSGSGNTGELFFGEGSRLTVL.

This clonotype was recorded at least ten times. The chain uses TRBV13 and TRBJ2-1, with D possibly being TRBD2 (6 bases). CDR1 is PRHDT and CDR2 is FYEKMQ in the germline V gene (reference sequence). Trimming removed 4 bases from V and 3 bases from J, with 13 bases in between. CDR3 length: 15 residues. DNA of the CDR3: TGTGCCAGCAGCTCGACTAGGCGGGGCTACAATGAGCAGTTCTTC. It translates to CASSSTRRGYNEQFF.

This clonotype came up many times. J is TRBJ2-1 and V is TRBV6-1, with TRBD2 identical over 10 bases. The CDR3 spans 13 residues. V was clipped by 7 bases and J by 7 bases; unmatched bases: 4. Germline V gene data show CDR1 as MNHNS and CDR2 as SASEGT. DNA for the CDR3: TGTGCCAGCAATCCAGCGGGAGGGAATGAGCAGTTCTTC. Residues: CASNPAGGNEQFF.

This clonotype was counted a few times. The chain recombines TRBV7-9 with TRBJ1-1, with a tentative D call TRBD1 (5 bases). The CDR3 is made up of 16 amino acids. Between the trimmed V and J ends, which lost 5 bases and 1 base, there was a span of 17 bases. Per the germline V gene, CDR1 is SEHNR and CDR2 is FQNEAQ (reference sequence). CDR3 in DNA: TGTGCCAGCAGCACTGGGAGGGGTCGTGAGAACACTGAAGCTTTCTTT. Its protein is CASSTGRGRENTEAFF. Drawing the rest from reference TRBV7-9 and TRBJ1-1, the complete variable domain is DTGVSQNPRHKITKRGQNVTFRCDPISEHNRLYWYRQTLGQGPEFLTYFQNEAQLEKSRLLSDRFSAERPKGSFSTLEIQRTEQGDSAMYLCASSTGRGRENTEAFFGQGTRLTVV.